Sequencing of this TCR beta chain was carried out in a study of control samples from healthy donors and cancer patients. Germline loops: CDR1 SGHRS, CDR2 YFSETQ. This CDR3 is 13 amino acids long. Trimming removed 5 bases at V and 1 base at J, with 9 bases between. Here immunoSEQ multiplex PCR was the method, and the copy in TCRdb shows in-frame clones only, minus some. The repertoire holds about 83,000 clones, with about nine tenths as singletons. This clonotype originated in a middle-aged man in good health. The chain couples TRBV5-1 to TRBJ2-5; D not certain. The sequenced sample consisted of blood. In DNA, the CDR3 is TGCGCCAGCAGGGTGGTGGGCCAAGAGACCCAGTACTTC. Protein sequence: CASRVVGQETQYF.